Presented here are 28 T cell receptor beta chains from one specimen sequenced in a study of blood T cell repertoires in COVID-19. The table came from immunoSEQ multiplex PCR; TCRdb's copy has only in-frame clones and leaves some out. This sample has 55,000 to 70,000 clones, with roughly 85% found just once. The specimen was peripheral blood. The receptor source for this set is a woman aged 45-60 years with COVID-19, enrolled during active disease.

Comments on this clone: The germline gene is not matched at one end of the junction; a read error may be the cause. CDR3 region: CATSGHPMEGVF. For the CDR3, the DNA is TGTGCCACCAGTGGTCACCCGATGGAGGGAGTTTTT. The V gene is TRBV24-1, the J gene TRBJ2-2; perhaps TRBD2 as D (6 bases). From germline, CDR1 is KGHDR and CDR2 SFDVKD. The CDR3 extends over 12 amino acids.

This clone was seen more than once but under ten times. The genes are TRBV3-1 (or the pseudogene TRBV3-2) and TRBJ2-7; no firm D call. Germline values: CDR1 LGHDT, CDR2 YNNKEL (reference sequence). V lost 4 bases and J 6 bases, leaving 10 bases between the germline ends. The CDR3 is 12 amino acids. The CDR3 region is CASSLLVTEQYF. As DNA, the CDR3 is TGTGCCAGCAGCCTCCTAGTCACCGAGCAGTACTTC.

The V gene is TRBV6-5, the J gene TRBJ2-2, with TRBD1 as a possible D gene (6 bases). Deletions cut 5 bases from V and 6 bases from J, with 16 bases between. This CDR3 spans 15 amino acids. Germline V gives CDR1 MNHEY, CDR2 SVGAGI. The CDR3 region has the DNA TGTGCCAGCAGTAATCAGGGGACGAGGGCCGGGGAGCTGTTTTTT. Protein sequence: CASSNQGTRAGELFF.

This rearrangement joins TRBV7-9 to TRBJ1-1; 7 nucleotides align to TRBD1. CDR1 is SEHNR and CDR2 is FQNEAQ in the germline V gene (reference sequence). CDR3 size: 14 residues. Trimming at V came to 4 bases and at J to 4 bases, leaving 6 bases not matched to a gene. This CDR3 is CASSWDSPSTEAFF. The CDR3 DNA sequence: TGTGCCAGCAGCTGGGACAGCCCCTCCACTGAAGCTTTCTTT.

The chain is built from TRBV7-2 and TRBJ2-7; a possible D gene is TRBD2 (6 bases). Trimming stripped 5 bases from V and 3 bases from J, with 14 bases between. The CDR3 extends over 14 amino acids. From germline, CDR1 is SGHTA and CDR2 FQGNSA. This CDR3 is CASSRRDSLYEQYF. CDR3 DNA: TGTGCCAGCAGCCGGAGGGACTCGCTCTACGAGCAGTACTTC.

The V call is TRBV4-1, the J call TRBJ1-6; 9 positions match TRBD1. V shed 7 bases and J 5 bases; nucleotides not matched to a gene: 15. Germline loops: CDR1 MGHRA, CDR2 YSYEKL. The CDR3 runs to 18 residues. CDR3 protein: CASNFPPGQGDHNSPLHF. The CDR3 nucleotides are TGCGCCAGCAACTTTCCGCCGGGACAGGGTGACCATAATTCACCCCTCCACTTT.

The chain couples TRBV7-2 to TRBJ2-7; 7 bases agree with TRBD1. This CDR3 is built from 14 residues. Germline lookup yields CDR1 SGHTA and CDR2 FQGNSA. The trim removed 1 base at V and 7 bases at J, leaving 7 bases unmatched. The DNA for the CDR3 is TGTGCCAGCAGCTTAGACAGGGGCGACTGGGAGCAGTACTTC. It is translated as CASSLDRGDWEQYF.

The J gene is TRBJ1-1, the V gene TRBV6-6; the D is unclear. Germline V gives CDR1 MNHNY, CDR2 SVGAGI (reference sequence). The CDR3 covers 15 residues. V gave up 8 bases and J gave up 1 base, with 17 bases separating them. The chain's CDR3 is CASGPFDGRNTEAFF. The CDR3 coding sequence is TGTGCCAGCGGGCCCTTTGACGGGAGGAACACTGAAGCTTTCTTT.

The chain is built from TRBV7-9 and TRBJ2-7, with TRBD1 matching over 9 bases. V shed 5 bases, J shed 5 bases, and the junction held 7 bases outside the gene matches. Germline V gives CDR1 SEHNR, CDR2 FQNEAQ (reference sequence). The CDR3 is 14 amino acids. DNA for the CDR3: TGTGCCAGCAGCCGACACGGGACAGGGAACGAGCAGTACTTC. Its protein is CASSRHGTGNEQYF.

The rearrangement joins TRBV4-3 to TRBJ2-7; D is perhaps TRBD1 (6 bases). Germline V CDR1 and CDR2: LGHNA, YSLEER. The CDR3 runs 16 residues. The ends were cut back, 0 bases at V and 1 base at J, with 13 bases in the middle. The CDR3: CASSQEVRGWSYEQYF. DNA for the CDR3: TGCGCCAGCAGCCAAGAGGTCAGGGGCTGGTCCTACGAGCAGTACTTC.

This clone was detected once. This chain links TRBV27 with TRBJ2-7, with 11 bases lining up with TRBD2. The germline gives CDR1 MNHEY, CDR2 SMNVEV (reference sequence). Trimming took 5 bases from V and 4 from J; bases not matched to a gene: 10. The CDR3 spans 16 residues. The CDR3 spells CASSRSSGTSGYEQYF. The DNA for the CDR3 is TGTGCCAGCAGTCGCTCCTCCGGGACTAGCGGATACGAGCAGTACTTC.

In this sample, this clone turned up once. The J gene is TRBJ1-6, the V gene TRBV30; D is uncertain. This CDR3 is built from 15 residues. The germline gives CDR1 GTSNPN, CDR2 SVGIG (reference sequence). The ends were cut back, 5 bases at V and 0 bases at J, with 11 bases in the middle. CDR3 sequence: CAWQDGNSYNSPLHF. CDR3 nucleotide sequence: TGTGCCTGGCAAGACGGGAACTCCTATAATTCACCCCTCCACTTT.

This clone turned up a few times. The genes are TRBV4-2 and TRBJ1-5; 7 bases fit TRBD1. The length of the CDR3 is 15 residues. Germline CDR1 reads LGHNA; CDR2 reads YNFKEQ. The V segment lost 0 bases and the J segment 7 bases; nucleotides outside the gene matches: 6. CDR3 residues: CASSQDSAGGQPQHF. In DNA, the CDR3 is TGTGCCAGCAGCCAAGATTCGGCAGGGGGACAGCCCCAGCATTTT.

The chain is built from TRBV13 and TRBJ2-1; D might be TRBD2 (6 bases). Looked up from germline, CDR1 is PRHDT and CDR2 is FYEKMQ (reference sequence). Trimming shortened V by 7 bases and J by 4 bases, and 17 bases separated the two germline ends. CDR3 length: 15 amino acids. This CDR3 reads CASTKRGGAYNEQFF. The DNA of the CDR3 is TGTGCCAGCACCAAACGGGGCGGGGCTTACAATGAGCAGTTCTTC.

V usage is TRBV28 and J usage is TRBJ2-3; TRBD2 matches at 10 bases. Trimming at V came to 3 bases and at J to 0 bases, leaving 15 bases not matched to a gene. The germline CDR1 and CDR2 sequences are MDHEN and SYDVKM. CDR3 length equals 20 residues. The CDR3 DNA reads TGTGCCAGCAGTTTTTTTGTTGAACCGGGACTAGCGCCCAGCACAGATACGCAGTATTTT. Its protein is CASSFFVEPGLAPSTDTQYF.

V usage is TRBV19 and J usage is TRBJ2-1, with 10 positions matching TRBD2. J gave up 3 bases and V 3 bases, and 8 bases lay outside the gene matches. Per the germline V gene, CDR1 is LNHDA and CDR2 is SQIVND (reference sequence). This CDR3 spans 17 amino acids. The CDR3 sequence: CASSMEIAGGGYNEQFF. In DNA, the CDR3 is TGTGCCAGTAGTATGGAAATAGCGGGAGGTGGCTACAATGAGCAGTTCTTC.

This clone showed up just once. The chain employs TRBV7-6 and TRBJ1-1; D gene ambiguous. The V gene's germline CDR1 is SGHVS and CDR2 FNYEAQ. There are 13 residues in the CDR3. V was shortened by 3 bases and J by 3 bases, with 8 bases between the two germline ends. For the CDR3, the DNA is TGTGCCAGCAGCTTCAATGCGGACACTGAAGCTTTCTTT. This encodes CASSFNADTEAFF.

J is TRBJ1-6 and V is TRBV9, with D maybe TRBD1 (6 bases). V was shortened by 4 bases and J by 6 bases, with 11 bases between the two germline ends. The V gene's germline CDR1 is SGDLS and CDR2 YYNGEE. This CDR3 comprises 14 residues. The CDR3 region has the DNA TGTGCCAGCAGCTTGGGACACCTTAATTCACCCCTCCACTTT. Protein product: CASSLGHLNSPLHF.

V and J are TRBV11-3 and TRBJ2-5; 10 nucleotides match TRBD2. In germline, CDR1 is SGHNT, CDR2 YENEEA. V trimming: 5 bases; J trimming: 5 bases; junction bases outside the gene matches: 11. The CDR3 contains 16 residues. The CDR3 DNA reads TGTGCCAGCAGCCTGAGGGCTAGCGGGAGTACGGAGACCCAGTACTTC. This codes for CASSLRASGSTETQYF.

The chain is built from TRBV10-3 and TRBJ1-5; D remains ambiguous. The germline V gene has CDR1 ENHRY and CDR2 SYGVKD. The CDR3 consists of 18 residues. Trimming pared 2 bases from V and 5 bases from J, leaving 22 bases between. The DNA of the CDR3 is TGTGCCATCAGTGAGCCTGGTCTTGGCCTCAACGTCGATCAGCCCCAGCATTTT. It encodes CAISEPGLGLNVDQPQHF.

The V gene is TRBV4-1, the J gene TRBJ2-1, with a tentative D call TRBD2 (5 bases). Trimming shortened V by 3 bases and J by 4 bases, and 19 bases separated the two germline ends. Germline CDR1 reads MGHRA; CDR2 reads YSYEKL. The CDR3 extends over 17 amino acids. This chain's CDR3 is CASSHQMRARWYNEQFF. The CDR3, as DNA: TGCGCCAGCAGCCACCAAATGCGGGCTAGGTGGTACAATGAGCAGTTCTTC.

The chain employs TRBV19 and TRBJ2-2; 9 nucleotides align to TRBD1. Trimming removed 3 bases from V and 4 bases from J; junction bases left unmatched: 30. CDR3 length: 24 residues. Germline V gene data show CDR1 as LNHDA and CDR2 as SQIVND (reference sequence). The CDR3 sequence: CASSILTLPGQGWSVGTGTGELFF. For the CDR3, the DNA is TGTGCCAGTAGTATTCTTACCTTACCGGGACAGGGATGGTCGGTTGGGACCGGCACCGGGGAGCTGTTTTTT.

The chain couples TRBV27 to TRBJ2-1; 11 bases line up with TRBD2. The CDR3 has 14 residues. CDR1 is MNHEY, CDR2 SMNVEV, per germline (reference sequence). Trimming took 8 bases from V and 7 from J; bases not matched to a gene: 7. The CDR3 DNA follows: TGTGCCAGCCAACTAGCGGGAGTTGAGAATGAGCAGTTCTTC. The encoded protein is CASQLAGVENEQFF.

This rearrangement joins TRBV6-2 or TRBV6-3 to TRBJ2-1; D gene ambiguous. Germline V CDR1 and CDR2: MNHEY, SVGEGT. The CDR3 covers 15 residues. Trimming stripped 5 bases from V and 8 bases from J, with 19 bases between. In DNA, the CDR3 is TGTGCCAGCAGTGTTAACCCCCTAAGCTCCGATGAGCAGTTCTTC. Amino acids: CASSVNPLSSDEQFF.

The chain links TRBV3-1 (or the pseudogene TRBV3-2) to TRBJ2-3; possible D gene TRBD2, 6 bases. The germline CDR1 and CDR2 sequences are LGHDT and YNNKEL (reference sequence). The V end lost 4 bases, the J end lost 6 bases, and 26 bases lay between the germline ends. The CDR3 is 18 residues long. CDR3 bases: TGTGCCAGCAGCCCCGATTACCTTGGACTATCTGGGGGGGATACGCAGTATTTT. Its protein product is CASSPDYLGLSGGDTQYF.

In this sample, this clone turned up a few times. The V call is TRBV5-1, the J call TRBJ2-1; 15 positions agree with TRBD2. This CDR3 has 20 residues. The junction had 11 bases not matched to a gene; V was cut back by 4 bases and J by 0 bases. Germline V gene sequence: CDR1 SGHRS, CDR2 YFSETQ. CDR3 loop: CASSLRTSGRASSSYNEQFF. In DNA form, the CDR3 reads TGCGCCAGCAGCCTCCGGACTAGCGGGAGGGCCTCTAGCTCCTACAATGAGCAGTTCTTC.

The chain has TRBV2 and TRBJ2-7; 7 bases are a match to TRBD1. The CDR3 runs to 15 residues. From germline, CDR1 is SNHLY and CDR2 FYNNEI. V shed 0 bases, J shed 2 bases, and the junction held 4 bases outside the gene matches. The CDR3 is CASSEAGTETYEQYF. The CDR3, as DNA: TGTGCCAGCAGTGAAGCCGGGACAGAAACCTACGAGCAGTACTTC.

The CDR3: CASSKPGLRDTGELFF. The CDR3 nucleotides are TGTGCCAGCAGTAAACCGGGACTTCGAGACACCGGGGAGCTGTTTTTT. The V call is TRBV2, the J call TRBJ2-2, with D perhaps matching TRBD2 (6 bases). Germline CDR1 reads SNHLY; CDR2 reads FYNNEI. V shed 5 bases and J shed 3 bases, with 16 bases lying between them. CDR3 length equals 16 residues.